This TCR beta chain derives from a study of T cell repertoires in cytomegalovirus infection (dated by TCRdb to about 2019). About the investigation overall: The HLA type of each donor mattered for the analysis, because public TCR beta signatures pointed to carriage of CMV infection along with the matching HLA type. Paper-wide results and their limitations: In both this cohort and an independent roughly 400-donor cohort, the cumulative frequency of public TCR beta family members distinguished carriers of CMV infection plus the relevant HLA type. The ex vivo response was dominated by HLA-C-restricted CMV-specific TCR beta clonotypes, which also provided the single most frequent clonotype in two of eight donors.

The data were produced on an Illumina HiSeq 1500. In-frame beta chains were kept once TCRdb had trimmed the public reads at Q25 with fastp and called clones with MiXCR. Rows with a matching CDR3 protein are joined into one entry that keeps the most common DNA and genes. The sample profile shows approximately 190,000 distinct CDR3 sequences; 25% to 30% of them were found once. Just over 30% of the sample lies in the top ten. The CDR3 has 15 amino acids, counting the end cysteine and phenylalanine. The kept DNA is CDR3 alone, 45 bases in frame from the first base. As encoded in the germline V gene, CDR1 is SGHNT while CDR2 is YENEEA. V is clipped by 4 bases and J by 2 bases, and the sequence between their germline boundaries is 12 bases long. Of note for this clonotype: Its antigen specificity is not known. No much larger clonotype is one base removed from it; base qualities were not supplied.

Here the chain combines TRBV11-3 and TRBJ2-1; the best D guess is TRBD1, with 6 bases matching. The sample taken for sequencing was PBMCs. The sequence was obtained from a human donor in good health (CMV status not recorded). Some clones in this sample may be carry-over from other donors' samples. The CDR3 region reads CASSSTGLTYNEQFF. The nucleotide sequence is TGTGCCAGCAGCTCGACAGGATTAACCTACAATGAGCAGTTCTTC. Reference TRBV11-3 and TRBJ2-1 genes cover what lies past the CDR3, so the full variable domain is EAGVVQSPRYKIIEKKQPVAFWCNPISGHNTLYWYLQNLGQGPELLIRYENEEAVDDSQLPKDRFSAERLKGVDSTLKIQPAELGDSAVYLCASSSTGLTYNEQFFGPGTRLTVL.